The rows below give T cell receptor beta chains drawn from one sample of a study of blood T cell repertoires in COVID-19. The protocol was immunoSEQ multiplex PCR, while the TCRdb copy is restricted to in-frame clones and leaves out a portion. The table records some 45,000 clones, under 95% of them present only once. The sequencing input was peripheral blood. These TCRs come from a man in his 70s with active COVID-19. Each CDR3 is given with its conserved first and last residue. The order of the fields is clone size, V gene, J gene, D gene, CDR3 DNA, CDR3 protein. The D gene is left open where the match is weak. Size values are once, few and many counts, or a class for expanded clones, and some rows have none.

once	TRBV2	TRBJ1-1	-	TGTGCCAGCAATAAAGAGGCGGTGACTGAAGCTTTCTTT	CASNKEAVTEAFF
-	TRBV19	TRBJ2-7	-	TGTGCCAGTAGTAACCGGGACATGACCTACGAGCAGTACTTC	CASSNRDMTYEQYF
-	TRBV6-5	TRBJ2-7	-	TGTGCCAGCATGGGCAAGGGGGTATGGAAACAGTACTTC	CASMGKGVWKQYF
-	TRBV9	TRBJ2-4	TRBD1	TGTGCCAGCAGCGCAAGACAGGGTCAATCGGCGTGGGACATTCAGTACTTC	CASSARQGQSAWDIQYF
-	TRBV2	TRBJ2-5	TRBD2	TGTGCCAGCAGTGATACTAGCGGGGGGGCCGAGACCCAGTACTTC	CASSDTSGGAETQYF
once	TRBV30	TRBJ2-7	TRBD1	TGTGCCTGGAACCGGGGACAGGGTAGCTACGAGCAGTACTTC	CAWNRGQGSYEQYF
-	TRBV2	TRBJ2-7	TRBD1	TGTGCCAGCAGAGCAGGACAGGGGGTCTACGAGCAGTACTTC	CASRAGQGVYEQYF
-	TRBV28	TRBJ1-4	TRBD1	TGTGCCAGCAGCCGTTGGGACAGAACTAATGAAAAACTGTTTTTT	CASSRWDRTNEKLFF
-	TRBV11-2	TRBJ2-7	-	TGTGCCAGCAGCCGTGGGGGAGGGGGAAACTACGAGCAGTACTTC	CASSRGGGGNYEQYF
-	TRBV6-6	TRBJ2-2	TRBD2	TGTGCCAGCAGACGTAGCGGGGGAAACACCGGGGAGCTGTTTTTT	CASRRSGGNTGELFF
-	TRBV6-5	TRBJ2-5	-	TGTGCCAGCAATATACAGGGATGGGAGACCCAGTACTTC	CASNIQGWETQYF
once	TRBV2	TRBJ2-7	TRBD1	TGTGCCAGCAGCGGACAGGGCTACGAGCAGTACTTC	CASSGQGYEQYF
-	TRBV7-2	TRBJ2-5	-	TGTGCCAGCGGCTGGGCCTTGGAAAAGGTGGCCCAGTACTTC	CASGWALEKVAQYF
-	TRBV4-1	TRBJ1-4	TRBD1	TGCGCCAGCAGCCAGGCCCCGACAGGGGGAAATGAAAAACTGTTTTTT	CASSQAPTGGNEKLFF
-	TRBV24-1	TRBJ2-3	TRBD1	TGTGCCACCAGTTCCGGGACAGGGATACGGGCAGATACGCAGTATTTT	CATSSGTGIRADTQYF
-	TRBV11-2	TRBJ1-4	TRBD1	TGTGCCAGCAGCTTCGTCAGGGGGCAGAATGAAAAACTGTTTTTT	CASSFVRGQNEKLFF
-	TRBV4-1	TRBJ1-2	TRBD1	TGCGCCAGCAGCCGAAGTGAGGGACAGGGATATGGCTACACCTTC	CASSRSEGQGYGYTF
-	TRBV6-5	TRBJ2-3	-	TGTGCCAGCAGTTACACGGGGGACACAGATACGCAGTATTTT	CASSYTGDTDTQYF
once	TRBV3-1/TRBV3-2	TRBJ2-1	TRBD2	TGTGCCAGCAGCCAAGTTTTTCTAGCGGGGGGCACGAATGAGCAGTTCTTC	CASSQVFLAGGTNEQFF
once	TRBV6-1	TRBJ1-2	-	TGTGCCAGCAGTGAAACTGTAGGGGTATTCGGCTACACCTTC	CASSETVGVFGYTF
-	TRBV6-6	TRBJ2-3	TRBD2	TGTGCCAGCACCTTAGCGGGGACAAGCACAGATACGCAGTATTTT	CASTLAGTSTDTQYF
-	TRBV4-1	TRBJ1-1	-	TGCGCCAGCAGCCAAGTTAAAGGAGGAAACACTGAAGCTTTCTTT	CASSQVKGGNTEAFF
-	TRBV5-1	TRBJ2-7	-	TGCGCCAGCAGCTTACAGGGTTACGAGCAGTACTTC	CASSLQGYEQYF
-	TRBV4-3	TRBJ2-1	TRBD2	TGCGCCAGCACCAAATTAGCGGGGGGGTCTATTGAGTGGTTCTTC	CASTKLAGGSIEWFF
-	TRBV6-5	TRBJ2-5	TRBD2	TGTGCCAGCAGTTACCTCCGGCGGGGGCAAGAGACCCAGTACTTC	CASSYLRRGQETQYF
-	TRBV4-1	TRBJ2-3	TRBD2	TGCGCCAGCAGCCGAGGTAGCGGGGGGCAGAGAGATACGCAGTATTTT	CASSRGSGGQRDTQYF
-	TRBV5-6	TRBJ1-1	-	TGTGCCAGCAGCCCCATTGTGGGGCGGATGAACACTGAAGCTTTCTTT	CASSPIVGRMNTEAFF
-	TRBV15	TRBJ2-7	-	TGTGCCACCAGCAGAGATGTCGCTCCGACGGGGGAGCAGTACTTC	CATSRDVAPTGEQYF
few	TRBV6-1	TRBJ1-5	TRBD1	TGTGCCAGCAGTGAATCCCGGGACAGGGGAAGGAGCAATCAGCCCCAGCATTTT	CASSESRDRGRSNQPQHF
-	TRBV15	TRBJ2-1	-	TGTGCCACCAGCGTCTTGGGCATTGAGCAGTTCTTC	CATSVLGIEQFF
-	TRBV27	TRBJ2-7	-	TGTGCCAGCAGTTTATCGGGGGCCGAGCAGTACTTC	CASSLSGAEQYF
-	TRBV12-5	TRBJ1-4	-	TGTGCTAGTGGTTTGGGGCCACCGGGGTCAGGAAATGAAAAACTGTTTTTT	CASGLGPPGSGNEKLFF
-	TRBV5-1	TRBJ2-7	-	TGCGCCAGCAGCTTGGAATCGGCAAGGGGCTACGAGCAGTACTTC	CASSLESARGYEQYF
-	TRBV28	TRBJ2-2	-	TGTGCCAGCAGCCCTACCCCCGGGGGGCTGAACACCGGGGAGCTGTTTTTT	CASSPTPGGLNTGELFF
-	TRBV4-2	TRBJ1-4	TRBD1	TGTGCCAGCAGCCCCAAAACTCAGGGGGCGGGAAGTGAAAAACTGTTTTTT	CASSPKTQGAGSEKLFF
-	TRBV29-1	TRBJ2-3	TRBD2	TGCAGCGTTCACGGGACTAGATCTAGCACAGATACGCAGTATTTT	CSVHGTRSSTDTQYF
-	TRBV30	TRBJ1-6	-	TGTGCCTGGAGTTACGGAGATTGGCGCCGGCTCTCCAATTCACCCCTCCACTTT	CAWSYGDWRRLSNSPLHF
-	TRBV6-2/TRBV6-3	TRBJ2-1	-	TGTGCCAGCAGTTCTAGCCCCCTTTTCGGGCTGAGCTCCTACAATGAGCAGTTCTTC	CASSSSPLFGLSSYNEQFF
-	TRBV5-5	TRBJ2-7	-	TGTGCCAGCAGCGGTAGAGAGTACGAGCAGTACTTC	CASSGREYEQYF
-	TRBV2	TRBJ2-5	TRBD1	TGTGCCAGCAAATCGTTTACGGGACAGGAAGAGACCCAGTACTTC	CASKSFTGQEETQYF
once	TRBV5-4	TRBJ2-4	-	TGTGCCAGCAGCTTACAGGGAGTAGCCAAAAACATTCAGTACTTC	CASSLQGVAKNIQYF
once	TRBV6-5	TRBJ2-7	-	TGTGCCGGCCGGACAGATACGCGGAGCTCCTACGAGCAGTACTTC	CAGRTDTRSSYEQYF
-	TRBV2	TRBJ2-7	TRBD2	TGTGCCAGCAGAACGACTAGCTGGGGGTCCTACGAGCAGTACTTC	CASRTTSWGSYEQYF
-	TRBV3-1/TRBV3-2	TRBJ2-2	-	TGTGCCAGCAGCCCACTTCGCACCGGGGAGCTGTTTTTT	CASSPLRTGELFF
-	TRBV7-2	TRBJ1-1	-	TGTGCCAGCAGCTTCCAACTAGGCAGCCCAAACACTGAAGCTTTCTTT	CASSFQLGSPNTEAFF
once	TRBV11-3	TRBJ2-2	-	TGTGCCAGCAGCTCCTCAGGGATGAACACCGGGGAGCTGTTTTTT	CASSSSGMNTGELFF
-	TRBV27	TRBJ1-1	TRBD1	TGTGCCAGCAGTATGGCCGGGACAGGGATGGGAGCTTTCTTT	CASSMAGTGMGAFF
-	TRBV29-1	TRBJ1-1	-	TGCAGCGTTGATCTCAGGGTGGACACTGAAGCTTTCTTT	CSVDLRVDTEAFF
-	TRBV27	TRBJ2-6	TRBD2	TGTGCCAGCAGTTCCCCCCCAAGTTTAGCGGGGGGGGCGACCGGGGCCAACGTCCTGACTTTC	CASSSPPSLAGGATGANVLTF
-	TRBV6-5	TRBJ2-1	-	TGTGCCAGCAGTTACTTACCTGACAGGTCCAATGAGCAGTTCTTC	CASSYLPDRSNEQFF
-	TRBV5-6	TRBJ2-1	-	TGTGCCAGCACCGTGGTGGGGGCCGTAAATAATGAGCAGTTCTTC	CASTVVGAVNNEQFF
-	TRBV5-1	TRBJ2-1	TRBD1	TGCGCCAGCAGCCACCCGGACAGGGATGAGCAGTTCTTC	CASSHPDRDEQFF
once	TRBV4-1	TRBJ2-3	TRBD2	TGCGCCAGCAGCCAAGGGGGGGGTTGGACAGATACGCAGTATTTT	CASSQGGGWTDTQYF
-	TRBV12-5	TRBJ1-3	-	TGTGCTAGTGGCGCCGGCGGCTCTGGAAACACCATATATTTT	CASGAGGSGNTIYF
-	TRBV2	TRBJ2-1	TRBD1	TGTGCCAGCAGTTACCGGGACAGAACTAACAATGAGCAGTTCTTC	CASSYRDRTNNEQFF
-	TRBV19	TRBJ1-2	TRBD1	TGTGCCAGTAGTTCCCGGACAGGAGGGAACTATGGCTACACCTTC	CASSSRTGGNYGYTF
-	TRBV3-1/TRBV3-2	TRBJ1-6	-	TGTGCCAGCAGCCAAGATCCTGATGGGGTAGGGAGCTCCTATAATTCACCCCTCCACTTT	CASSQDPDGVGSSYNSPLHF